Below, 19 T cell receptor beta chains from the same sample are listed, as sequenced in a study of blood T cell repertoires in COVID-19. The protocol was immunoSEQ multiplex PCR, while the TCRdb copy is restricted to in-frame clones and leaves out a portion. The table shows around 78,000 clones, with 86% occurring only once. Material for sequencing was peripheral blood. The receptors were sampled from a middle-aged man with active or convalescent COVID-19.

V usage is TRBV5-6 and J usage is TRBJ1-5; D is perhaps TRBD1 (5 bases). CDR1 is SGHDT, CDR2 YYEEEE, per germline. Trimming took off 3 bases at V and 0 bases at J, with 10 bases between the two ends. This CDR3 contains 15 residues. The CDR3 bases are TGTGCCAGCAGCTGGGGGGGTAATAGCAATCAGCCCCAGCATTTT. It yields the protein CASSWGGNSNQPQHF.

The V gene is TRBV6-6, the J gene TRBJ1-2, with TRBD1 as a possible D gene (5 bases). There are 15 residues in the CDR3. Trimming took off 5 bases at V and 6 bases at J, with 19 bases between the two ends. The germline V gene encodes CDR1 MNHNY and CDR2 SVGAGI (reference sequence). This CDR3 is CASSQTEILSNGYTF. CDR3 sequence (DNA): TGTGCCAGCAGTCAGACAGAAATCCTATCGAATGGCTACACCTTC.

The chain employs TRBV15 and TRBJ1-3; D is perhaps TRBD1 (6 bases). Trimming shortened V by 5 bases and J by 4 bases, and 15 bases separated the two germline ends. Germline assignment: CDR1 LNHNV and CDR2 YYDKDF (reference sequence). This CDR3 contains 15 residues. CDR3 in amino acids: CATSQYRVGGNTIYF. The CDR3 bases are TGTGCCACCAGCCAATACAGGGTGGGGGGAAACACCATATATTTT.

The chain couples TRBV24-1 to TRBJ2-1; a weak D match, TRBD1 (6 bases). CDR1 is KGHDR, CDR2 SFDVKD, per germline. This CDR3 has 15 amino acids. The V gene lost 6 bases and the J gene lost 7 bases, with 18 bases spanning the gap. The chain's CDR3 is CATSPQRQALNEQFF. The CDR3 DNA is TGTGCCACCAGTCCGCAGCGACAGGCCCTAAATGAGCAGTTCTTC.

This clone was detected once. This CDR3 is also generated by other DNA sequences in the sample. The DNA for the CDR3 is TGTGCCAGCAGCTCGAGACTAGCGGGGGGTACAGATACGCAGTATTTT. Translating it yields CASSSRLAGGTDTQYF. The chain links TRBV7-2 to TRBJ2-3; 13 bases fit TRBD2. Trimming at V came to 4 bases and at J to 3 bases, leaving 4 bases not matched to a gene. The CDR3 has 16 amino acids. Per the germline V gene, CDR1 is SGHTA and CDR2 is FQGNSA.

The rearrangement joins TRBV30 to TRBJ1-1, with D tentatively TRBD1 (5 bases). The V and J ends lost 8 bases and 5 bases respectively, with 15 bases between them. CDR1 and CDR2 from the germline V gene are GTSNPN and SVGIG (reference sequence). The CDR3 has 12 amino acids. The CDR3 DNA sequence: TGTGCCGGCGCAGGGTTTATGACTGAAGCTTTCTTT. This gives the protein CAGAGFMTEAFF.

The V call is TRBV6-6, the J call TRBJ2-7, with 9 bases lining up with TRBD1. Germline V lookup: CDR1 MNHNY, CDR2 SVGAGI (reference sequence). The CDR3 totals 15 residues. V was clipped by 2 bases and J by 2 bases; unmatched bases: 4. The CDR3 spells CASSYRQGGTYEQYF. The CDR3, as DNA: TGTGCCAGCAGTTACCGACAGGGGGGAACCTACGAGCAGTACTTC.

The chain recombines TRBV5-4 with TRBJ2-5; a weak D match, TRBD2 (7 bases). V lost 1 base and J lost 0, with 10 bases in between. This CDR3 is built from 15 residues. CDR1 is SGHNT, CDR2 YYREEE, per germline (reference sequence). As DNA, the CDR3 is TGTGCCAGCAGCTTGACAGGGAGGGACCAAGAGACCCAGTACTTC. Protein: CASSLTGRDQETQYF.

The genes are TRBV6-6 and TRBJ2-5; D perhaps matches TRBD1 (6 bases). The V gene's germline CDR1 is MNHNY and CDR2 SVGAGI (reference sequence). There are 18 residues in the CDR3. Trimming removed 5 bases from V and 5 bases from J, with 27 bases in between. The CDR3 protein is CASSPLPGTSTFSETQYF. The DNA for the CDR3 is TGTGCCAGCAGTCCTCTACCCGGGACAAGTACGTTCTCGGAGACCCAGTACTTC.

About this clone: The junction does not match germline at one end; this may be a read error. The gene calls are TRBV2 and TRBJ2-7; 14 positions agree with TRBD2. The CDR3 is made up of 16 amino acids. Germline CDR1 SNHLY, CDR2 FYNNEI. The CDR3 DNA reads as TGTGCCAGCAGGGAGGGACTAGCGGGAGAGGCCTACGTGCAGTACTTC. Its protein product is CASREGLAGEAYVQYF.

This clone was counted a few times. The chain links TRBV20-1 to TRBJ2-2; tentative D call: TRBD2 (5 bases). The ends were cut back, 3 bases at V and 7 bases at J, with 6 bases in the middle. Germline loops: CDR1 DFQATT, CDR2 SNEGSKA (reference sequence). CDR3 length equals 11 residues. The CDR3 region has the DNA TGCAGTGCTAGTCGGGGCGGGGAGCTGTTTTTT. The encoded protein is CSASRGGELFF.

V is TRBV5-1 and J is TRBJ1-4; D is possibly TRBD1 (6 bases). Germline V gene sequence: CDR1 SGHRS, CDR2 YFSETQ. The CDR3 is made up of 13 amino acids. Trimming shortened V by 5 bases and J by 12 bases, and 17 bases separated the two germline ends. CDR3 residues: CASSLILGGELFF. The CDR3 nucleotides read TGCGCCAGCAGTCTCATCTTAGGGGGTGAACTGTTTTTT.

This clone has just a few counts. V is TRBV9 and J is TRBJ2-2, with a possible D match to TRBD1 (7 bases). Trimming removed 4 bases at V and 5 bases at J, with 15 bases between. Germline lookup yields CDR1 SGDLS and CDR2 YYNGEE. This CDR3 region has 15 residues. Here the CDR3 DNA reads TGTGCCAGCAGCCCCAGGGGGGCGGGGACCGGGGAGCTGTTTTTT. Encoded protein: CASSPRGAGTGELFF.

The chain links TRBV19 to TRBJ2-7; possible D gene TRBD1, 5 bases. Germline V CDR1 and CDR2: LNHDA, SQIVND (reference sequence). The CDR3 runs 14 residues. The V and J ends lost 0 bases and 6 bases respectively, with 12 bases between them. CDR3 protein: CASSIDWSGREQYF. The CDR3 DNA follows: TGTGCCAGTAGTATAGATTGGTCAGGGCGCGAGCAGTACTTC. The whole variable domain, filled in from reference TRBV19 and TRBJ2-7, reads DGGITQSPKYLFRKEGQNVTLSCEQNLNHDAMYWYRQDPGQGLRLIYYSQIVNDFQKGDIAEGYSVSREKKESFPLTVTSAQKNPTAFYLCASSIDWSGREQYFGPGTRLTVT.

The chain links TRBV29-1 to TRBJ2-5; D is undetermined. The CDR3 extends over 12 amino acids. V lost 4 bases and J lost 5, with 11 bases in between. Looked up from germline, CDR1 is SQVTM and CDR2 is ANQGSEA. The CDR3 loop reads CSVVLPRETQYF. The CDR3 coding sequence is TGCAGCGTTGTTCTGCCCCGGGAGACCCAGTACTTC.

The chain combines TRBV28 with TRBJ2-7; 14 bases agree with TRBD2. Trimming cost V 5 bases and J 5 bases; bases outside gene matches: 8. The CDR3 is 16 residues long. Per the germline V gene, CDR1 is MDHEN and CDR2 is SYDVKM. CDR3 coding DNA: TGTGCCAGCAGTCTCCGACTAGCGGGAGGGCCCAACGAGCAGTACTTC. Protein product: CASSLRLAGGPNEQYF.

The rearrangement joins TRBV4-3 to TRBJ2-7, with 8 positions matching TRBD1. Germline V CDR1 and CDR2: LGHNA, YSLEER. This CDR3 is built from 18 residues. The junction had 20 bases not matched to a gene; V was cut back by 3 bases and J by 7 bases. CDR3 loop: CASSHDAGGTTLSREQYF. The DNA of the CDR3 is TGCGCCAGCAGCCACGATGCAGGGGGCACTACCCTCTCGAGAGAGCAGTACTTC.

This rearrangement joins TRBV6-6 to TRBJ2-7, with D unresolved. Trimming removed 0 bases from V and 1 base from J, with 4 bases in between. The germline gives CDR1 MNHNY, CDR2 SVGAGI (reference sequence). The length of the CDR3 is 13 residues. CDR3 amino acids: CASSYSRSYEQYF. The CDR3 nucleotides are TGTGCCAGCAGTTACTCGAGATCCTACGAGCAGTACTTC.

The genes are TRBV3-1 (or the pseudogene TRBV3-2) and TRBJ2-1; 8 bases align to TRBD2. V lost 4 bases to trimming and J lost 6 bases; unmatched junction nucleotides: 8. The CDR3 spans 15 residues. CDR1 and CDR2 (germline): LGHDT, YNNKEL (reference sequence). The CDR3 DNA is TGTGCCAGCAGCCCCTTGGGGACTAGTTCCAATGAGCAGTTCTTC. This gives the protein CASSPLGTSSNEQFF.